In its sample, the clone carrying this T cell receptor beta chain was seen a few times. Using immunoSEQ multiplex PCR, the repertoire was profiled, and TCRdb retains in-frame clones only, with some absent. The sample yields 450,000 to 500,000 clones, roughly 80% seen once. The entry originates in a study of shared clonotypes between healthy human individuals. Study at large: Samples came from two female and a few male donors aged 18 to 49.

Unsorted samples used roughly 99 million PBMCs for genomic DNA. The germline V and J ends were trimmed by 3 bases and 7 bases, with 16 bases remaining between them. The CDR3 runs to 14 residues. The germline CDR1 and CDR2 sequences are MNHEY and SMNVEV (reference sequence). The source material was PBMCs. This sequence joins TRBV27 and TRBJ2-7, with D possibly matching TRBD2 (6 bases). This receptor was identified in a woman in her thirties or forties in good health. Some clones in this sample may be carry-over from other donors' samples. CDR3 in amino acids: CASSFQALRGEQYF. The CDR3 DNA reads TGTGCCAGCAGTTTTCAGGCCCTCCGGGGGGAGCAGTACTTC.